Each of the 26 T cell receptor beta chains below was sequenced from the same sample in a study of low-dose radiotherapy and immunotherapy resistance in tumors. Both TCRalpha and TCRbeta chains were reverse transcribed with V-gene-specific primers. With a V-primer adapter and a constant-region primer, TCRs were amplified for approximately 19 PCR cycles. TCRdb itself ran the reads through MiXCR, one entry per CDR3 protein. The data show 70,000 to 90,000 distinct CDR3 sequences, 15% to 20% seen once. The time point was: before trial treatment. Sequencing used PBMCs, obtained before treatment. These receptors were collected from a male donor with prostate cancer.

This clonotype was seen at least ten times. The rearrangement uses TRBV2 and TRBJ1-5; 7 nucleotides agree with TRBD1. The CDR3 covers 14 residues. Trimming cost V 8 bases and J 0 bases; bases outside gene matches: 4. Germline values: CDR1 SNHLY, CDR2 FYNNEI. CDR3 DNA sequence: TGTGCCAGCGGGACAGATTATAGCAATCAGCCCCAGCATTTT. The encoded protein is CASGTDYSNQPQHF.

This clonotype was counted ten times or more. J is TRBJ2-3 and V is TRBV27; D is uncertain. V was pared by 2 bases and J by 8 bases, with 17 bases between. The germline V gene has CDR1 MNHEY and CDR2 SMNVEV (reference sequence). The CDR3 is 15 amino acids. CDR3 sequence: CASSLIEPLLGTQYF. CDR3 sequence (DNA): TGTGCCAGCAGTTTAATCGAGCCCCTCTTGGGTACGCAGTATTTT.

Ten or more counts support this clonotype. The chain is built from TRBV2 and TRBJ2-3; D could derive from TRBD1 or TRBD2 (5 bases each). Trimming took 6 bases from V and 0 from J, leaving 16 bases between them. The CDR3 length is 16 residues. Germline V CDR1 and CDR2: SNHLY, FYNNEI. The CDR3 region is CASRTGTTSSTDTQYF. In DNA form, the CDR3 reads TGTGCCAGCAGGACTGGGACCACCTCTAGCACAGATACGCAGTATTTT.

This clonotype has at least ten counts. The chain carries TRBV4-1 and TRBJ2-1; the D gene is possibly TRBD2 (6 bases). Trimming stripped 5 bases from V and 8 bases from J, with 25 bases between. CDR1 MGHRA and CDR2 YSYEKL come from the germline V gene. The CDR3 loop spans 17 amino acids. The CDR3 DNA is TGCGCCAGCAGCGGGGACTTCAGGGTGTTAGGGGTCGATGAGCAGTTCTTC. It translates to CASSGDFRVLGVDEQFF.

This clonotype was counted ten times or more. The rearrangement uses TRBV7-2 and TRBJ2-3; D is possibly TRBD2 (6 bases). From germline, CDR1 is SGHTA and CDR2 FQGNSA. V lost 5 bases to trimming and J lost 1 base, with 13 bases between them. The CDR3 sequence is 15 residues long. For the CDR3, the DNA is TGTGCCAGCAGCCCCGCCCCTAGCGGCACAGATACGCAGTATTTT. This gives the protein CASSPAPSGTDTQYF. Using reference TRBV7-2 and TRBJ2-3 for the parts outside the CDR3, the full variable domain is GAGVSQSPSNKVTEKGKDVELRCDPISGHTALYWYRQSLGQGLEFLIYFQGNSAPDKSGLPSDRFSAERTGGSVSTLTIQRTQQEDSAVYLCASSPAPSGTDTQYFGPGTRLTVL.

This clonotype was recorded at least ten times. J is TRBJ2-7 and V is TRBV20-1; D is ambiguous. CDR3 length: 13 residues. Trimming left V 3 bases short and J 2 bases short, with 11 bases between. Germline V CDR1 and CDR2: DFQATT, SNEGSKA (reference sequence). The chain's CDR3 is CSASPGQPYEQYF. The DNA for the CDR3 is TGCAGTGCTAGCCCGGGCCAACCCTACGAGCAGTACTTC.

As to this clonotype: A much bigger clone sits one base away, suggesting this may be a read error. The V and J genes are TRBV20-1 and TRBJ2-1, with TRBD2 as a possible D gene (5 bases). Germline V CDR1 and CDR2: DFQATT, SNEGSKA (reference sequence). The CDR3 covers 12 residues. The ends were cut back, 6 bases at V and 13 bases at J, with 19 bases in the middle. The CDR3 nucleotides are TGCAGTGCGGAAGAGGTTGGGGAGACCCAGTTCTTC. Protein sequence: CSAEEVGETQFF.

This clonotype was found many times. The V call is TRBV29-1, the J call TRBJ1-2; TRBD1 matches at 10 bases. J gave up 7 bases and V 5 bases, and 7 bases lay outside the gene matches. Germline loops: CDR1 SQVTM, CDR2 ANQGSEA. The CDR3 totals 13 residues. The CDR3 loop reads CSVMTGGASGYTF. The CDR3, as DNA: TGCAGCGTTATGACAGGGGGCGCGAGTGGCTACACCTTC.

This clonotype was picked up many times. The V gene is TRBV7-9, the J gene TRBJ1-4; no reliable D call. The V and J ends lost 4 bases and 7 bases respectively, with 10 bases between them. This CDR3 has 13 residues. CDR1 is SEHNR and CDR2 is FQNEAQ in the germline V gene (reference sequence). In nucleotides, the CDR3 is TGTGCCAGCAGCTACCGGGAGGGTGAAAAACTGTTTTTT. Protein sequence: CASSYREGEKLFF.

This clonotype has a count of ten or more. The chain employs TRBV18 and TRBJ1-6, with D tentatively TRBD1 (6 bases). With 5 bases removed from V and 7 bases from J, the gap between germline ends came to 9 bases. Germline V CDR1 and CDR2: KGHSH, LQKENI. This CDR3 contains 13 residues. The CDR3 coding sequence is TGTGCCAGCTCATCGGACAGAAATTCACCCCTCCACTTT. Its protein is CASSSDRNSPLHF. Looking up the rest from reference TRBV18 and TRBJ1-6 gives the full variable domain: NAGVMQNPRHLVRRRGQEARLRCSPMKGHSHVYWYRQLPEEGLKFMVYLQKENIIDESGMPKERFSAEFPKEGPSILRIQQVVRGDSAAYFCASSSDRNSPLHFGNGTRLTVT.

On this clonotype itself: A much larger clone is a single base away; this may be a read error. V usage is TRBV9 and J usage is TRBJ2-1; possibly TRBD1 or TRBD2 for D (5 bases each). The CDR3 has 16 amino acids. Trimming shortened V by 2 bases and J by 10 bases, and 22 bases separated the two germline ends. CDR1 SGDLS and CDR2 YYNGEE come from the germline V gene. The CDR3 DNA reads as TGTGCCAGCAGCGTGGATGCTGGGGGTGGACTTTTCGAGCAGTTCTTC. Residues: CASSVDAGGGLFEQFF.

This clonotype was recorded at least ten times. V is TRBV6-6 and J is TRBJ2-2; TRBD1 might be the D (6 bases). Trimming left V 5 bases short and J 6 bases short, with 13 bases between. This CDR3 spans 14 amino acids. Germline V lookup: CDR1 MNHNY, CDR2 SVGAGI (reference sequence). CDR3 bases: TGTGCCAGCAGTGAACGACAGGACGCCGGGGAGCTGTTTTTT. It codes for CASSERQDAGELFF.

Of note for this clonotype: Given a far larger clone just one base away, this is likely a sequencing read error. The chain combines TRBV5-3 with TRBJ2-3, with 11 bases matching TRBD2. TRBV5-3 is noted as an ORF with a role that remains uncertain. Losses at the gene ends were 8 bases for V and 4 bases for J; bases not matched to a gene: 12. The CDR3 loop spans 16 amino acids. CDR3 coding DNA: TGTGCCAGCAGCGTGGTCGGTAGCGGGGGGGCAGATACGCAGTATTTT. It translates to CASSVVGSGGADTQYF.

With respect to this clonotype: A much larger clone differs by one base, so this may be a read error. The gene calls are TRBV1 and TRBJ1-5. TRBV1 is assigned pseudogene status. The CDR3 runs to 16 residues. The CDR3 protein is CASSRFMLGSNQPQHF. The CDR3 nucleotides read TGCGCCAGCAGCCGATTTATGCTCGGGAGTAATCAGCCCCAGCATTTT.

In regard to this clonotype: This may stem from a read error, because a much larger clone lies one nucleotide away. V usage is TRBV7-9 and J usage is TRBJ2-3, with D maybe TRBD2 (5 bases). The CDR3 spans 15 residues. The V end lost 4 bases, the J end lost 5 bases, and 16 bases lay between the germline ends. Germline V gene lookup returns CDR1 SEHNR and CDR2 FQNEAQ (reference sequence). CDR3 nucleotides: TGTGCCAGCAGCTCGGACTCTTTCGGTATAGATACGCAGTATTTT. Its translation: CASSSDSFGIDTQYF. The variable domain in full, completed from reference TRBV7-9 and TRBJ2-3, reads DTGVSQNPRHKITKRGQNVTFRCDPISEHNRLYWYRQTLGQGPEFLTYFQNEAQLEKSRLLSDRFSAERPKGSFSTLEIQRTEQGDSAMYLCASSSDSFGIDTQYFGPGTRLTVL.

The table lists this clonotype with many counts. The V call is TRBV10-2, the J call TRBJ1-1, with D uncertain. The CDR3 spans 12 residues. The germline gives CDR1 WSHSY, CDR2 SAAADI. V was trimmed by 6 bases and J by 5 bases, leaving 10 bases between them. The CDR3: CASSFQETEAFF. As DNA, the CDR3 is TGCGCCAGCAGCTTTCAGGAGACTGAAGCTTTCTTT.

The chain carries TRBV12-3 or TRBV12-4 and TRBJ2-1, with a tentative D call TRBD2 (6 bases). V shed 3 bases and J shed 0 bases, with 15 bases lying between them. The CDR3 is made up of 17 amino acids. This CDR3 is CASSFDSPTSSYNEQFF. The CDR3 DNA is TGTGCCAGCAGTTTTGACTCCCCGACTAGCTCCTACAATGAGCAGTTCTTC.

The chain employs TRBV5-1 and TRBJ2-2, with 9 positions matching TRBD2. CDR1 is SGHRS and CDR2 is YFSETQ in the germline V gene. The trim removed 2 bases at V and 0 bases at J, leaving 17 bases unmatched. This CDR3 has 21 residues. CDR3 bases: TGCGCCAGCAGCTTCCCCACAGGGCTAGCGGGGCGATCATCGAACACCGGGGAGCTGTTTTTT. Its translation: CASSFPTGLAGRSSNTGELFF. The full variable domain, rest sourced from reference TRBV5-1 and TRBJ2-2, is KAGVTQTPRYLIKTRGQQVTLSCSPISGHRSVSWYQQTPGQGLQFLFEYFSETQRNKGNFPGRFSGRQFSNSRSEMNVSTLELGDSALYLCASSFPTGLAGRSSNTGELFFGEGSRLTVL.

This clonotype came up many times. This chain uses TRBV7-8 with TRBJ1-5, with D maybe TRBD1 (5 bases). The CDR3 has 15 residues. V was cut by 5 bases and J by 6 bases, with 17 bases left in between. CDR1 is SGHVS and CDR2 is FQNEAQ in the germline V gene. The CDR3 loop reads CASSPREGQIQPQHF. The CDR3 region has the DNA TGTGCCAGCAGCCCTCGCGAGGGGCAGATTCAGCCCCAGCATTTT.

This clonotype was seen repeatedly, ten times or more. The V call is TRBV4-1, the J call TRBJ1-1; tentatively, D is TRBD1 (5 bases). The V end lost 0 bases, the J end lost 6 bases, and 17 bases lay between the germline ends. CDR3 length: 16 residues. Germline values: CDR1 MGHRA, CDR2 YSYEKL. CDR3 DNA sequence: TGCGCCAGCAGCCAAGATTATTTCAGGGCGGAGTCTGAAGCTTTCTTT. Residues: CASSQDYFRAESEAFF.

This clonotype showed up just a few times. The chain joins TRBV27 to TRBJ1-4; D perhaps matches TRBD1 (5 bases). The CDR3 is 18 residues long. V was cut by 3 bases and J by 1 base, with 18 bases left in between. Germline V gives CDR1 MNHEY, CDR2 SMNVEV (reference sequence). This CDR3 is CASSFGWGNVGTNEKLFF. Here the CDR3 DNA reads TGTGCCAGCAGTTTTGGGTGGGGGAACGTCGGAACTAATGAAAAACTGTTTTTT.

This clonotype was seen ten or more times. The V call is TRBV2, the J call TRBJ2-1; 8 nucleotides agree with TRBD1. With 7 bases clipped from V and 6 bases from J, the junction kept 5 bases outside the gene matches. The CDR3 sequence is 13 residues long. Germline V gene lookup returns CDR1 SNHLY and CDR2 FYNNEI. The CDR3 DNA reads TGTGCCAGCATTCAGGACAGGGCCAATGAGCAGTTCTTC. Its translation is CASIQDRANEQFF.

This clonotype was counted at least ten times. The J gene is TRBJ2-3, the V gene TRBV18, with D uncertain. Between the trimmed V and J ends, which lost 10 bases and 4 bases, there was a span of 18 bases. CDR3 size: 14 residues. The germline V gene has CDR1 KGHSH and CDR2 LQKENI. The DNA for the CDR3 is TGTGCCACCACCGTCGGAGTAACCTCAGATACGCAGTATTTT. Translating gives CATTVGVTSDTQYF.

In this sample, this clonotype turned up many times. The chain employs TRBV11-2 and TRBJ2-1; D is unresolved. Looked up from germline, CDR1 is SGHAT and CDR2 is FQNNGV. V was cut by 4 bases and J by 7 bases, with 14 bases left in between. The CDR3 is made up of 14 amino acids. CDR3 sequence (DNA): TGTGCCAGCAGCTCGGCCTCGCCGTTGAATGAGCAGTTCTTC. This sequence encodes CASSSASPLNEQFF.

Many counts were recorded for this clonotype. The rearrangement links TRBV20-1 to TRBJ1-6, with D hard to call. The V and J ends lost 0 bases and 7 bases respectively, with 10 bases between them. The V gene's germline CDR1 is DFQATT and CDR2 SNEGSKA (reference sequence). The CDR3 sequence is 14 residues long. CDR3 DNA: TGCAGTGCTAGAGACGGACGGGTCAATTCACCCCTCCACTTT. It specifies CSARDGRVNSPLHF.

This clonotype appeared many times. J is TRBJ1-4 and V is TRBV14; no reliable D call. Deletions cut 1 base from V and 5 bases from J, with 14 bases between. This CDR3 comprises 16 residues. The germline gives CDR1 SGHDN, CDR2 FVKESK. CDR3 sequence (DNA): TGTGCCAGCAGCCAAGGTGGCCCCGGGGTGAATGAAAAACTGTTTTTT. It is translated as CASSQGGPGVNEKLFF.